The rows below give T cell receptor beta chains drawn from one sample of a study of ipilimumab plus nivolumab after autologous stem cell transplantation. Method: immunoSEQ multiplex PCR; TCRdb's copy keeps in-frame clones and lacks some. The table lists 8,500 to 11,000 clones, 78% of them singletons. Specimen: PBMCs, collected in a trial of ipilimumab plus nivolumab as post-transplant consolidation. The receptors here all came from a male donor with diffuse large B-cell lymphoma. Both conserved end residues are part of each CDR3. The D gene is left open where the match is weak. Expanded clones get a size class; other rows say once, few or many, or leave the size out.

V: TRBV27; size: NA; J: TRBJ2-3; D: TRBD2; CDR3: CASSLWGRAGGPDTQYF; DNA: TGTGCCAGCAGTTTATGGGGCAGAGCGGGGGGGCCCGATACGCAGTATTTT
V: TRBV27; size: NA; J: TRBJ1-6; D: NA; CDR3: CASSNSPLTPLHF; DNA: TGTGCCAGCAGTAACAGCCCCCTTACACCCCTCCACTTT
V: TRBV28; size: NA; J: TRBJ2-7; D: TRBD1; CDR3: CASRGQGTHEQYF; DNA: TGTGCCAGCAGGGGACAGGGGACCCACGAGCAGTACTTC
V: TRBV21-1; size: NA; J: TRBJ1-5; D: NA; CDR3: CASSPRDRGRVNQPQHF; DNA: TGTGCCAGCAGCCCCCGGGACAGGGGACGGGTCAATCAGCCCCAGCATTTT
V: TRBV12-1; size: NA; J: TRBJ2-2; D: NA; CDR3: CASSFTGGTGELFF; DNA: TGTGCCAGCAGCTTTACAGGGGGCACCGGGGAGCTGTTTTTT
V: TRBV4-3; size: NA; J: TRBJ1-6; D: NA; CDR3: CASSQVLFNSPLHF; DNA: TGCGCCAGCAGCCAAGTTTTGTTTAATTCACCCCTCCACTTT
V: TRBV6-5; size: NA; J: TRBJ1-3; D: NA; CDR3: CASSYRTVSGNTIYF; DNA: TGTGCCAGCAGTTACCGGACAGTCTCTGGAAACACCATATATTTT
V: TRBV4-1; size: NA; J: TRBJ1-4; D: NA; CDR3: CASSQADRGEKLFF; DNA: TGCGCCAGCAGCCAAGCGGACAGAGGCGAAAAACTGTTTTTT
V: TRBV11-2; size: NA; J: TRBJ1-2; D: NA; CDR3: CASSSLMTTSPTDYGYTF; DNA: TGTGCCAGCAGCTCGCTAATGACTACCTCCCCAACAGACTATGGCTACACCTTC
V: TRBV29-1; size: once; J: TRBJ1-1; D: NA; CDR3: CSVKSMNTEAFF; DNA: TGCAGCGTTAAGAGCATGAACACTGAAGCTTTCTTT
V: TRBV18; size: NA; J: TRBJ1-2; D: NA; CDR3: CASSPDYGYTF; DNA: TGTGCCAGCTCACCGGACTATGGCTACACCTTC
V: TRBV9; size: NA; J: TRBJ1-1; D: NA; CDR3: CASSQGRGSEAFF; DNA: TGTGCCAGCAGCCAGGGAAGGGGCTCTGAAGCTTTCTTT
V: TRBV5-1; size: NA; J: TRBJ1-6; D: NA; CDR3: CASSLGVPDSGSPLHF; DNA: TGCGCCAGCAGCTTGGGGGTCCCCGATAGTGGTTCACCCCTCCACTTT
V: TRBV4-3; size: NA; J: TRBJ2-2; D: NA; CDR3: CASSAANTGELFF; DNA: TGCGCCAGCAGCGCAGCGAACACCGGGGAGCTGTTTTTT
V: TRBV2; size: NA; J: TRBJ2-5; D: NA; CDR3: CASDPGAGLGETQYF; DNA: TGTGCCAGCGATCCTGGGGCAGGGTTAGGAGAGACCCAGTACTTC